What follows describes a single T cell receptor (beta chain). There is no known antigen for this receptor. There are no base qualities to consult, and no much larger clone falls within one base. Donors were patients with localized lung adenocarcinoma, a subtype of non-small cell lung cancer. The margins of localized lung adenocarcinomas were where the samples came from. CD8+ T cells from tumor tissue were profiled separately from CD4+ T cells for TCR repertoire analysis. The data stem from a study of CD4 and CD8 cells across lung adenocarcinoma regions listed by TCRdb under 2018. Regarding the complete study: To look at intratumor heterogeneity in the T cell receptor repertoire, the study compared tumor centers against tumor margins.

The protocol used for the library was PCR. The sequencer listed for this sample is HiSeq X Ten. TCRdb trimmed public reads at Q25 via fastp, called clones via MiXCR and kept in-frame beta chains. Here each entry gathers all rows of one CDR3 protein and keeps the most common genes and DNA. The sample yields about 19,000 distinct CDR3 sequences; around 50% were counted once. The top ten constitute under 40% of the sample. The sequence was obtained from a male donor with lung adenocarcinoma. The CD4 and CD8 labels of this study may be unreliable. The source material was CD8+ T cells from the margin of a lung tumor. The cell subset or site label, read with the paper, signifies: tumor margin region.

The CDR3 region: CASVDTQETQYF. At the DNA level, the sequence is TGTGCCAGCGTCGACACGCAAGAGACCCAGTACTTC. This chain is built from TRBV6-1 and TRBJ2-5; no D gene call is confident. Measured from the cysteine to the phenylalanine, the CDR3 is 12 residues long. Of all the DNA, just the CDR3 is kept, 36 bases in frame from base 1. V and J are truncated by 8 bases and 2 bases respectively, leaving an intervening sequence of 9 bases. The germline V gene supplies CDR1 MNHNS and CDR2 SASEGT.